The clone carrying this T cell receptor beta chain was seen many times. The antigen is unknown. V was cut by 4 bases and J by 4 bases, with 13 bases left in between. This CDR3 comprises 15 residues. Per the germline V gene, CDR1 is SEHNR and CDR2 is FQNEAQ (reference sequence). Axillary draining lymph nodes of breast cancer patients supplied the node samples. These data are taken from a study of breast tumors, draining lymph nodes, adjacent tissues. Study-wide results and caveats: Compared with basal-like, luminal-like tumors shared significantly more repertoire with nontumor tissue. Tumors had less TCR diversity than lymph nodes, more than nontumor tissue. Most tumor T cells seemingly derive from lymph node, then expand in tumor. That most tumor T cells come from lymph nodes remained unproven.

TCRdb processed the multiplex PCR reads anew with MiXCR; each CDR3 protein has one entry. This sample has more than 85,000 distinct CDR3 sequences, with approximately 22% found just once. The clonotype comes from a female donor with breast cancer. Some clones in this sample may be carry-over from other donors' samples. The sequencing input was axillary lymph node tissue. The chain joins TRBV7-9 to TRBJ1-4; a possible D gene is TRBD1 (6 bases). The CDR3 loop reads CASSSRDTLNEKLFF. CDR3 sequence (DNA): TGTGCCAGCAGCTCCCGGGACACTCTTAATGAAAAACTGTTTTTT. Full variable domain (outside the CDR3, taken from reference TRBV7-9 and TRBJ1-4): DTGVSQNPRHKITKRGQNVTFRCDPISEHNRLYWYRQTLGQGPEFLTYFQNEAQLEKSRLLSDRFSAERPKGSFSTLEIQRTEQGDSAMYLCASSSRDTLNEKLFFGSGTQLSVL.